Given below is one T cell receptor (beta chain) in context. Deletions cut 0 bases from V and 2 bases from J, with 21 bases between. The CDR3 loop spans 19 amino acids. Per the germline V gene, CDR1 is SGHDN and CDR2 is FVKESK. This sample is part of a study of T cell repertoires in aging, cancer and after chemotherapy. As for the study in general: Six age groups, ranging from 30 or younger to 70 or older, included the donors. Pre- and post-chemotherapy samples were paired from glioblastoma patients treated with temozolomide-based therapy.

Peripheral blood genomic DNA, not sorted cells or RNA, was the template. TRB rearrangements spanning V, D and J were amplified using mixed TRB-A/B primers. TCRdb reprocessed the multiplex PCR reads with MiXCR, giving one entry per CDR3 protein. The table has roughly 5,600 distinct CDR3 sequences, 25% to 35% seen once. Sequenced material: blood. This clonotype was sampled from a human donor with a solid tumor. The J gene is TRBJ2-3, the V gene TRBV14; D possibly corresponds to TRBD2 (7 bases). The CDR3, as DNA: TGTGCCAGCAGCCAAGATCCAGACCCGAGGGGGAGGGCCACAGATACGCAGTATTTT. It is translated as CASSQDPDPRGRATDTQYF.